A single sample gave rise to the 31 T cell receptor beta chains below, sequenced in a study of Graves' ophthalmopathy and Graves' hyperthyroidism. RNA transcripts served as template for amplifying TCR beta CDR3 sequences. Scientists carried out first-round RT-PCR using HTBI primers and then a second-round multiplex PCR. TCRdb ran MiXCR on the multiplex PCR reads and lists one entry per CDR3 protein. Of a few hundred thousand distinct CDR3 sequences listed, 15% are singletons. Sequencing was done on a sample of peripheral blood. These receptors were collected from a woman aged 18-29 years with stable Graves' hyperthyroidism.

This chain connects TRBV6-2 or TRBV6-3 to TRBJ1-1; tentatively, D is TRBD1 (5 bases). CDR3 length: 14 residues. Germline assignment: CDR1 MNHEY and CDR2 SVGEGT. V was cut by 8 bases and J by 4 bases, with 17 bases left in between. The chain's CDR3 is CASGEGLRFTEAFF. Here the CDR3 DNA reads TGTGCCAGCGGGGAGGGACTCCGGTTCACTGAAGCTTTCTTT.

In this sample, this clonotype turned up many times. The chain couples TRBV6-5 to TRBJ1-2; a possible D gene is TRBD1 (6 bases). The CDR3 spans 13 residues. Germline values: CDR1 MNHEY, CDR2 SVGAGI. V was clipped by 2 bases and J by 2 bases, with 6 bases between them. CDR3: CASSYGGNYGYTF. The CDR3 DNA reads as TGTGCCAGCAGTTACGGGGGCAACTATGGCTACACCTTC.

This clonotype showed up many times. CDR3: CASHGRIYNSPLHF. CDR3 coding DNA: TGTGCCAGTCACGGACGAATTTATAATTCACCCCTCCACTTT. The genes are TRBV28 and TRBJ1-6; D not certain. CDR1 and CDR2 (germline): MDHEN, SYDVKM. The CDR3 runs 14 residues. The germline V and J ends were trimmed by 9 bases and 4 bases, with 13 bases remaining between them.

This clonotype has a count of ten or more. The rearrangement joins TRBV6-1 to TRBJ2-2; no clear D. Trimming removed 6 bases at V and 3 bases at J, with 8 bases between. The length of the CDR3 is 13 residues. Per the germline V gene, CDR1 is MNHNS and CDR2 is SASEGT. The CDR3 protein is CASRGPDTGELFF. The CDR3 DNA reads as TGTGCCAGCAGGGGCCCGGACACCGGGGAGCTGTTTTTT.

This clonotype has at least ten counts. CDR3 sequence reads: CASSYSTTTPKIDRTYGYTF. The CDR3, as DNA: TGTGCCAGCAGTTACTCAACAACAACGCCAAAAATAGACAGGACCTATGGCTACACCTTC. This chain connects TRBV6-5 to TRBJ1-2; maybe TRBD1 (6 bases). The CDR3 is 20 residues long. CDR1 is MNHEY and CDR2 is SVGAGI in the germline V gene. Trimming shortened V by 0 bases and J by 4 bases, and 27 bases separated the two germline ends.

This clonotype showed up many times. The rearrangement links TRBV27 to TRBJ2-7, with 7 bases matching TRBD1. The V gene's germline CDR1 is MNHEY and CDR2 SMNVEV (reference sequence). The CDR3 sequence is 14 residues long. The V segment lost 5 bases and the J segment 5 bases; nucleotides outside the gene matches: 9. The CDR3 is CASSARTGSHEQYF. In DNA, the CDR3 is TGTGCCAGCAGTGCCCGGACAGGATCCCACGAGCAGTACTTC.

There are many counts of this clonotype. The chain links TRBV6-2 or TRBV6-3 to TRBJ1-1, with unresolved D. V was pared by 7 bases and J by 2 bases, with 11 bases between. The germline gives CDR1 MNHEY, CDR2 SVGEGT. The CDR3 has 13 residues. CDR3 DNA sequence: TGTGCCAGCACCCCATTATCAAACACTGAAGCTTTCTTT. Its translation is CASTPLSNTEAFF.

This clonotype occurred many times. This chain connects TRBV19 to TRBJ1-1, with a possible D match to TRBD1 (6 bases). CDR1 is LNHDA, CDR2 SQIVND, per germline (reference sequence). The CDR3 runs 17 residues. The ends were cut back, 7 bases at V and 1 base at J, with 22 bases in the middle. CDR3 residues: CASNAFPGQTQNTEAFF. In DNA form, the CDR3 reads TGTGCCAGTAACGCTTTCCCAGGACAGACACAGAACACTGAAGCTTTCTTT.

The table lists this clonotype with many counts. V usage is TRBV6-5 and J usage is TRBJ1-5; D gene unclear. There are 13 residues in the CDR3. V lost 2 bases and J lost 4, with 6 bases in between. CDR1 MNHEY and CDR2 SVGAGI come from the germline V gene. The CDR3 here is CASSYSRNQPQHF. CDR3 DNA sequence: TGTGCCAGCAGTTACAGCAGGAATCAGCCCCAGCATTTT.

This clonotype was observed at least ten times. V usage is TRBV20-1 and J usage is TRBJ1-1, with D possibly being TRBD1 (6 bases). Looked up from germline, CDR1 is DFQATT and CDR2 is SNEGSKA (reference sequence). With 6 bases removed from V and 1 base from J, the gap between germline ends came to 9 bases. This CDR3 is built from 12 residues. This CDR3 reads CSAGTTNTEAFF. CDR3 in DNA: TGCAGTGCAGGGACAACGAACACTGAAGCTTTCTTT.

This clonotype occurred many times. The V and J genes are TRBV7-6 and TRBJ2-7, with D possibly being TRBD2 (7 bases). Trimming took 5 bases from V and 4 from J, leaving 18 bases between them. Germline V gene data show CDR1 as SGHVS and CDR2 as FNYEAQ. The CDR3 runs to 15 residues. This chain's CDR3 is CASSQGGGQLYEQYF. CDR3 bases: TGTGCCAGCAGCCAAGGGGGGGGACAACTTTACGAGCAGTACTTC.

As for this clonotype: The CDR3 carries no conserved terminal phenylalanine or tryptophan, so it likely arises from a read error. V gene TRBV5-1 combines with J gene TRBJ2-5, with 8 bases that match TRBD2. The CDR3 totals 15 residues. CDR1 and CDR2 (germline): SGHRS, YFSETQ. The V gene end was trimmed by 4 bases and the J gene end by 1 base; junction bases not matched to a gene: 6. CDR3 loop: CASSQGLGPQETQYV. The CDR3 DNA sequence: TGCGCCAGCAGCCAGGGACTAGGGCCCCAAGAGACCCAGTACGTC.

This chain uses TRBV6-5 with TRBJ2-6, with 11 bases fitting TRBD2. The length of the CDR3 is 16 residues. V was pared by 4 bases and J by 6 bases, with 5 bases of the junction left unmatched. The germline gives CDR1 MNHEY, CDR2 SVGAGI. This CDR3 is CASSFSGGAEANVLTF. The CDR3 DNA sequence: TGTGCCAGCAGTTTTAGCGGGGGGGCGGAGGCCAACGTCCTGACTTTC.

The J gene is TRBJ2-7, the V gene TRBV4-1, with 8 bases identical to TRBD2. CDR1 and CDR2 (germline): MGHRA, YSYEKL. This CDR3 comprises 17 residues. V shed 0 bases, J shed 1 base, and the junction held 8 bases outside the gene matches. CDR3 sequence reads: CASSQEISGGGSYEQYF. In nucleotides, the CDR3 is TGCGCCAGCAGCCAAGAGATTAGCGGCGGGGGGTCCTACGAGCAGTACTTC.

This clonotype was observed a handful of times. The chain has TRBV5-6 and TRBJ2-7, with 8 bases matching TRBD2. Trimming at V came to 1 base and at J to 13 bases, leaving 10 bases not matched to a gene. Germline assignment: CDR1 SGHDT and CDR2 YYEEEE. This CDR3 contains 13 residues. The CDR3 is CASSLSLAGSLYF. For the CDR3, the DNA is TGTGCCAGCAGCTTGAGTTTAGCGGGGAGTCTCTACTTC.

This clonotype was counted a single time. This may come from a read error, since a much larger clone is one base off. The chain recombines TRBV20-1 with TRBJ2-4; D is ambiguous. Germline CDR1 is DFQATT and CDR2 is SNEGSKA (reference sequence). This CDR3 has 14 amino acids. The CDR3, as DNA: TGCAGTGCTAGAGACCCTTACGCCAAAAACATTCAGTGCTTC. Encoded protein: CSARDPYAKNIQCF.

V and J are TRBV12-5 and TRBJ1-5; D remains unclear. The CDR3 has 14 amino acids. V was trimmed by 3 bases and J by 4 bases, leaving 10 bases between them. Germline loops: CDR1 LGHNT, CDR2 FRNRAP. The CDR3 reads CASGFGQLNQPQHF. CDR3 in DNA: TGTGCTAGTGGTTTTGGGCAGCTTAATCAGCCCCAGCATTTT.

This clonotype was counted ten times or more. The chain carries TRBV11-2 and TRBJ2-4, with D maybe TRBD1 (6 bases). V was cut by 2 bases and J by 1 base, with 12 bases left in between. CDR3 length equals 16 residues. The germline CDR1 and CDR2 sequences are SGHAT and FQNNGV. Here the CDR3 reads CASSLWGRGAKNIQYF. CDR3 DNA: TGTGCCAGCAGCTTATGGGGGCGAGGGGCCAAAAACATTCAGTACTTC. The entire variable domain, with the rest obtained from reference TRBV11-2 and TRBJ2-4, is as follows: EAGVAQSPRYKIIEKRQSVAFWCNPISGHATLYWYQQILGQGPKLLIQFQNNGVVDDSQLPKDRFSAERLKGVDSTLKIQPAKLEDSAVYLCASSLWGRGAKNIQYFGAGTRLSVL.

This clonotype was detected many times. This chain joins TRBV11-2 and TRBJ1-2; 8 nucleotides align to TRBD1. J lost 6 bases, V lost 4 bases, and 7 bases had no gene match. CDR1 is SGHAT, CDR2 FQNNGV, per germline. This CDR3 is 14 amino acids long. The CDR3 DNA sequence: TGTGCCAGCAGCTCGCTGACAGGGGCTCATGGCTACACCTTC. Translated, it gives CASSSLTGAHGYTF.

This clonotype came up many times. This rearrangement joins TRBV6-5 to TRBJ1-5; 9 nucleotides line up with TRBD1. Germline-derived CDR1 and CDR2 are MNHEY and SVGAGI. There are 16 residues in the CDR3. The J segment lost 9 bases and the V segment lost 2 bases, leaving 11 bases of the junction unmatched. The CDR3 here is CASSYPMDRGARPQHF. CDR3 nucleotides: TGTGCCAGCAGTTACCCGATGGACAGGGGAGCCCGGCCCCAGCATTTT.

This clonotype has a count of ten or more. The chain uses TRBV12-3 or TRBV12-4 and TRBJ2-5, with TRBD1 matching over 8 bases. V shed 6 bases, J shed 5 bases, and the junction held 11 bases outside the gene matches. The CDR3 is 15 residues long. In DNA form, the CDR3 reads TGTGCCAGCAGCTACGCCACAGGGGGTGTGGAGACCCAGTACTTC. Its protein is CASSYATGGVETQYF.

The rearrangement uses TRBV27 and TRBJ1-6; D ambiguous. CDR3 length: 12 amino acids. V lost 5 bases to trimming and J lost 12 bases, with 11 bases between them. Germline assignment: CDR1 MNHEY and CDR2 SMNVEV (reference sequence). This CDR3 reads CASSTPERPLHF. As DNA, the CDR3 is TGTGCCAGCAGTACCCCGGAGCGACCCCTCCACTTT.

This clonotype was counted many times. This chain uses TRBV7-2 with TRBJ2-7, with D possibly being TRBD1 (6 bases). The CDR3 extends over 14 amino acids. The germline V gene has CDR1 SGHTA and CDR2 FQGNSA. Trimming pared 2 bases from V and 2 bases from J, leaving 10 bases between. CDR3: CASSLTAGAYEQYF. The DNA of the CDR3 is TGTGCCAGCAGCTTAACGGCAGGGGCCTACGAGCAGTACTTC.

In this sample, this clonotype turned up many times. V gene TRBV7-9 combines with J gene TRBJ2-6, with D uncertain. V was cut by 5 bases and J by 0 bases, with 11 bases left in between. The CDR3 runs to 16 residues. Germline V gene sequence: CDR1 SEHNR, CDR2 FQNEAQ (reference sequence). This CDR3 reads CASSLVDTSGANVLTF. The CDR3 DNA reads TGTGCCAGCAGCCTCGTCGATACCTCTGGGGCCAACGTCCTGACTTTC.

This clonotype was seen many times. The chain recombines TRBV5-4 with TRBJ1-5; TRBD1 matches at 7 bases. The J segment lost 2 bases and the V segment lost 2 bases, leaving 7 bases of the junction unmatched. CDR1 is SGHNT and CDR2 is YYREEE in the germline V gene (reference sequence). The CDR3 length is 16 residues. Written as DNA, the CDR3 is TGTGCCAGCAGCTTCGACAGGGTAAGGGGCAATCAGCCCCAGCATTTT. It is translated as CASSFDRVRGNQPQHF.

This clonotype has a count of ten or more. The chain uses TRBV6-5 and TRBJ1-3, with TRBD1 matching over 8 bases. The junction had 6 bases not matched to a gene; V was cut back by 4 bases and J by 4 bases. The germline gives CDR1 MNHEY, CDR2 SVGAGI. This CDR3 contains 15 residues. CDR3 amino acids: CASSSTGVGGNTIYF. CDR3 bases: TGTGCCAGCAGTTCGACAGGGGTTGGCGGAAACACCATATATTTT.

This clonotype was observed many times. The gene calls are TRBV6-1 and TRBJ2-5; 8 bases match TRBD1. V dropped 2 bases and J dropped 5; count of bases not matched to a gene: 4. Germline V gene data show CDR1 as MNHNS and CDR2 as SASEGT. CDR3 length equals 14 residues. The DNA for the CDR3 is TGTGCCAGCAGTGAAAGGACAGGGAGGGAGACCCAGTACTTC. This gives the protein CASSERTGRETQYF.

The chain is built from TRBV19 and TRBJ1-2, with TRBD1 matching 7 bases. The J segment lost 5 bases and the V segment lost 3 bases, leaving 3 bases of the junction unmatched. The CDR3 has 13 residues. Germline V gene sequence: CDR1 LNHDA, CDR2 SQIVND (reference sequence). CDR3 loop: CASSIQQGYGYTF. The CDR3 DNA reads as TGTGCCAGTAGTATCCAACAGGGGTATGGCTACACCTTC.

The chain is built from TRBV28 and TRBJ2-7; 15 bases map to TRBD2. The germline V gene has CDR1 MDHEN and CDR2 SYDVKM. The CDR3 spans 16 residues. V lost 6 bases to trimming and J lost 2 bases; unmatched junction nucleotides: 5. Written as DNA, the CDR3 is TGTGCCAGCAGCGGACTAGCGGGGGGGCCGCCCTACGAGCAGTACTTC. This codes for CASSGLAGGPPYEQYF.

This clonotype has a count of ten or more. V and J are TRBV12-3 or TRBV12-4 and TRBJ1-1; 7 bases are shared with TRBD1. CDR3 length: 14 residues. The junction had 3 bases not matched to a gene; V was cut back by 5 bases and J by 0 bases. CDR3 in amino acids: CASSTGQLNTEAFF. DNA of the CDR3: TGTGCCAGCAGTACGGGACAGTTGAACACTGAAGCTTTCTTT.

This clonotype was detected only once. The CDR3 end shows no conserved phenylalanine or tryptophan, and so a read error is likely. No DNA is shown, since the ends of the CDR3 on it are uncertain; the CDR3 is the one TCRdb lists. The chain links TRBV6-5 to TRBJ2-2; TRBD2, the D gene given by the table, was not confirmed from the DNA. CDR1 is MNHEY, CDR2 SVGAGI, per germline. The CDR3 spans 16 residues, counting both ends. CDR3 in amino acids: CASSYSRAPHTGELLV.